This is a list of T cell receptor beta chains from one sample in a study of cytomegalovirus exposure and HLA in healthy donors. Clones were sequenced by immunoSEQ multiplex PCR, and TCRdb holds only the in-frame ones, with some missing. The sample includes more than 250,000 clones, less than 95% of them seen just once. Sequenced material: PBMCs. Receptors originate from a woman in her twenties or thirties in good health and CMV-seronegative. The conserved cysteine and the conserved F or W are not part of the CDR3 here.

j_gene	v_gene	CDR3aa
TRBJ2-1	TRBV28	ASSHPTGNVYNEQF
TRBJ2-1	TRBV27	ASSSPTSGGSSYNEQF
TRBJ2-7	TRBV6-5	ASTQGGTYEQY
TRBJ2-5	TRBV5-6	ASSPLGSSSTETQY
TRBJ2-7	TRBV27	ASSLTGTGFHEQY
TRBJ2-4	TRBV4-1	ASSQGRELAGESKNIQY
TRBJ1-2	TRBV19	ASSTALRDGDGYT
TRBJ1-2	TRBV18	ASSPPELLYGYT
TRBJ2-7	TRBV9	ASSVGSEIRYEQY
TRBJ1-2	TRBV28	ASSLFGGSDYGYT
TRBJ2-7	TRBV13	ASSLVTAGTYEQY
TRBJ1-4	TRBV5-4	ASSLVPGRGLDEKLF
TRBJ2-7	TRBV18	ASSPEERDAPYEQY
TRBJ2-1	TRBV2	ASRSYNEQF
TRBJ1-5	TRBV27	ASSLQGQLNQPQH
TRBJ1-5	TRBV7-2	ASSDGTGGLRQPQH
TRBJ2-5	TRBV9	ASSVVSGSRETQY
TRBJ1-4	TRBV11-2	ASSFLQGRGEKLF
TRBJ2-1	TRBV5-4	ASSRDSDNEQF
TRBJ2-7	TRBV29-1	SVGGTGASYEQY
TRBJ2-2	TRBV27	ASSRMGAGTGELF
TRBJ2-7	TRBV5-1	ASSLGDPTYEQY
TRBJ1-4	TRBV30	AWSVSRFNEKLF